This T cell receptor beta chain is from a study of control samples from healthy donors and cancer patients. CDR3 length equals 15 residues. V dropped 3 bases and J dropped 1; count of bases not matched to a gene: 6. CDR1 and CDR2 (germline): LNHDA, SQIVND (reference sequence). The data were produced by immunoSEQ multiplex PCR, yet TCRdb's version contains in-frame clones alone and is incomplete. The sample lists 350,000 to 450,000 clones, around 90% seen once, with 5.5% to 8% in the top ten. The sample taken for sequencing was PBMCs. The J gene is TRBJ2-7, the V gene TRBV19; 7 nucleotides line up with TRBD2. The source of this sequence is a man aged 40-49 years with head and neck cancer. This chain's CDR3 is CASSITLADSYEQYF. Here the CDR3 DNA reads TGTGCCAGTAGTATCACCCTAGCGGATTCCTACGAGCAGTACTTC.